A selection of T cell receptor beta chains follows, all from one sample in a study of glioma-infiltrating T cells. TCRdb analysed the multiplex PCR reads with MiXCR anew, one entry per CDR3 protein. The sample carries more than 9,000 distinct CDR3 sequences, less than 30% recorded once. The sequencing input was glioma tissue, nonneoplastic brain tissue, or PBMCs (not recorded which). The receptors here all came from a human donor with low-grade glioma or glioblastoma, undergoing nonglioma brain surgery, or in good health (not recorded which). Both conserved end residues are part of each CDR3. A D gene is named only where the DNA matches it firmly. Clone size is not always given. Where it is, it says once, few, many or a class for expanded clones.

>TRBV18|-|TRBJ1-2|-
TGTGCCAGCTCACCTAGCAGCCCTAACTATGTCTACACCTTC
CASSPSSPNYVYTF
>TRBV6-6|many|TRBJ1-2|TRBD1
TGTGCCAGCAGTTACGAACACGGGACAGAGAAAAGTCGGTATGGCTACACCTTC
CASSYEHGTEKSRYGYTF
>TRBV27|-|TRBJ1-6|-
TGTGCCAGCAGTATCAGTGTAGGTAGAAATTCACCCCTCCACTTT
CASSISVGRNSPLHF
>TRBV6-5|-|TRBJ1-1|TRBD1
TGTGCCGGCCAGGGACAGGGGAACACTGAAGCCTTCTTT
CAGQGQGNTEAFF
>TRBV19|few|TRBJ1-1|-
TGTGCCAGTAGTATGGGGGAAAGGGGTGAAGCTTTCTTT
CASSMGERGEAFF
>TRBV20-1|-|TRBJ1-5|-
-
CSAPTSGEVSEQFFGPQHF
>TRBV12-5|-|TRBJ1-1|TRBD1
TGTGCTAGTGGCCTGAGGGACAGGGGGCCTGAAGCTTTCTTT
CASGLRDRGPEAFF
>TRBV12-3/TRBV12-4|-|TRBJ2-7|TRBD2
TGTGCCAGCAGAATCGGGACTAGCGGGGCCTACGAGCAGTACTTC
CASRIGTSGAYEQYF
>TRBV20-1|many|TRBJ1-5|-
TGCAGTGCTAGGGGACCCCCTGAAGATCAGCCCCAGCATTTT
CSARGPPEDQPQHF
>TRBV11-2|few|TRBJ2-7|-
TGTGCCAGCAGCTTAGACGTCTTCGAAACCCCCTACGAGCAGTACTTC
CASSLDVFETPYEQYF
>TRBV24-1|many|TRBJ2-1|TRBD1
TGTGCCACCAGTAGAGGGCTTGGGGGACAGTCCTACAATGAGCAGTTCTTC
CATSRGLGGQSYNEQFF
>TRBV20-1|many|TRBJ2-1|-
TGCAGTGCTAGAGGACCCCAGAATGAGCAGTTCTTC
CSARGPQNEQFF
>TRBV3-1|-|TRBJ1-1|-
TGTGCCAGCAATTTTCTGGGGGTACTGACTGAAGCTTTCTTT
CASNFLGVLTEAFF
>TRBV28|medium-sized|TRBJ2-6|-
TGTGCCAGCAGTTCTAACTCTGGGGCCAACGTCCTGACTTTC
CASSSNSGANVLTF
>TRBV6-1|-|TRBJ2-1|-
TGTGCCAGCAGTGAAGCAGGGGGCGTGGGGGGGAACGAGCAGTTCTTC
CASSEAGGVGGNEQFF
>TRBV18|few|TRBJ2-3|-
TGTGCCAGCTCACTTGATGCGGCAGATACGCAGTATTTT
CASSLDAADTQYF
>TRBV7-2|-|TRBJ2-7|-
TGTGCCAGCAGCTACGGGACGGTTACCTACGAGCAGTACTTC
CASSYGTVTYEQYF
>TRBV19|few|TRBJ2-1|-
TGTGCCAGTAGTATCAGGGGGGAATCCTACAATGAGCAGTTCTTC
CASSIRGESYNEQFF
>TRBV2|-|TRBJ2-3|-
TGTGCCGGCAGTGAAGTTGTAGATTATACGCAGTATTTT
CAGSEVVDYTQYF
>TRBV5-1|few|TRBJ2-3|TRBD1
TGCGCCAGCAGCCGGGACAGGGTCCCCGATACGCAGTATTTT
CASSRDRVPDTQYF
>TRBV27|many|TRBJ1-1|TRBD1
TGTGCCAGCAGTTTAGCCGGGACAGGAGGAACTGAAGCTTTCTTT
CASSLAGTGGTEAFF
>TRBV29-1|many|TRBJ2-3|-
TGCAGCGTTGACGGCGGGAGCACAGATACGCAGTATTTT
CSVDGGSTDTQYF
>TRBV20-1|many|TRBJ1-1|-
TGCAGTGCTAGAAAAACAGGGAACACTGAAGCTTTCTTT
CSARKTGNTEAFF
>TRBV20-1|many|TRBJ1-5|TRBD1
TGCAGTGCCCGGGACAGGGAGGTTCAGCCCCAGCATTTT
CSARDREVQPQHF
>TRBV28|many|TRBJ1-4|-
TGTGCCAGCAGTTCCTACTCGAGGGGTCCCGAAAAACTGTTTTTT
CASSSYSRGPEKLFF
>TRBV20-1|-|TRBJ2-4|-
TGCAGTGCTCGCAGGATAGAAAACATTCAGTACTTC
CSARRIENIQYF
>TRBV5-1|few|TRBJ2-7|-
TGCGCCAGCAGCTTGCGGTCCGAAGGGTACGAGCAGTACTTC
CASSLRSEGYEQYF
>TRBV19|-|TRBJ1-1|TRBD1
TGTGCCAGTAGTCCAAGAGCGGGGGGTGAGGGGGCCAACACTGAAGCTTTCTTT
CASSPRAGGEGANTEAFF
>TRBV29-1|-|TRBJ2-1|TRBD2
TGCAGCGTTGACCCACTAGCGGGAGGGCCGGGAGAGCAGTTCTTC
CSVDPLAGGPGEQFF
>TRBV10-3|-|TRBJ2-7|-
TGTGCCATCAATCAACAGGGTTACGAGCAGTACTTC
CAINQQGYEQYF